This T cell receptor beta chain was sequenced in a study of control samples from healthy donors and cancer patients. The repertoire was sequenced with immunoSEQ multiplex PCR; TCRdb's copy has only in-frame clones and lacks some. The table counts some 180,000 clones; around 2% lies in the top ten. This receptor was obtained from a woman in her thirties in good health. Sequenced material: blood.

Here the CDR3 DNA reads TGCGCCAGCAGCCAAGAGACAGGACTAGCGGGGGGTGAGCAGTTCTTC. It codes for CASSQETGLAGGEQFF. The chain uses TRBV4-3 and TRBJ2-1, with TRBD2 matching 14 bases. The CDR3 length is 16 residues. J lost 9 bases, V lost 0 bases, and 4 bases had no gene match. Germline V gives CDR1 LGHNA, CDR2 YSLEER.